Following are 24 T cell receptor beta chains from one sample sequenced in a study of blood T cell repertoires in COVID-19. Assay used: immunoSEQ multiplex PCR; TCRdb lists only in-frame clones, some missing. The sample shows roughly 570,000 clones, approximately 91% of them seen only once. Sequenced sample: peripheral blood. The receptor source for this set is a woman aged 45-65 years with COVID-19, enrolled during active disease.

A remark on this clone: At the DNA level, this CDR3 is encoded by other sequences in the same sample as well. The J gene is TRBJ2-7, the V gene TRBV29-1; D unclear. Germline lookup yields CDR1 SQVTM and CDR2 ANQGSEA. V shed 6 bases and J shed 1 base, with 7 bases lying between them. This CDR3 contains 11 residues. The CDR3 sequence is CSVEQSYEQYF. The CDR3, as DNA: TGCAGCGTCGAACAGTCCTACGAGCAGTACTTC.

The CDR3 is CASTGQGRNQPQHF. The CDR3 DNA is TGTGCCAGCACGGGGCAGGGGAGAAATCAGCCCCAGCATTTT. The chain combines TRBV2 with TRBJ1-5, with a possible D match to TRBD1 (6 bases). CDR3 size: 14 residues. Germline CDR1 reads SNHLY; CDR2 reads FYNNEI. V was trimmed by 7 bases and J by 4 bases, leaving 14 bases between them.

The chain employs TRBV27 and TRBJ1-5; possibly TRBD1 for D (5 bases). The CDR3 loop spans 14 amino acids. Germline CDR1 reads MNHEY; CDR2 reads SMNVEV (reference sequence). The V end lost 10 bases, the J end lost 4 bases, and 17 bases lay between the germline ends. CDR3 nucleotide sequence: TGTGCCACCTCACTTGGCGGGGGAAATCAGCCCCAGCATTTT. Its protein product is CATSLGGGNQPQHF.

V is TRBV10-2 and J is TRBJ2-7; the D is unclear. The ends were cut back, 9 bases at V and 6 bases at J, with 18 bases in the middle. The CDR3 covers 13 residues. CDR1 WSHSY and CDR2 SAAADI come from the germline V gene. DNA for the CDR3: TGCGCCAGTCGGCACTACCGCATAACCGAGCAGTACTTC. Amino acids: CASRHYRITEQYF.

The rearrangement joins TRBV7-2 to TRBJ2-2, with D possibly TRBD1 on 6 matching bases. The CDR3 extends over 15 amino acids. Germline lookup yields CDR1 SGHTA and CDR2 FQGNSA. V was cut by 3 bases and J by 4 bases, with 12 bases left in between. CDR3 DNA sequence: TGTGCCAGCAGCTTCAGGACAGTGGGCACCGGGGAGCTGTTTTTT. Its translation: CASSFRTVGTGELFF.

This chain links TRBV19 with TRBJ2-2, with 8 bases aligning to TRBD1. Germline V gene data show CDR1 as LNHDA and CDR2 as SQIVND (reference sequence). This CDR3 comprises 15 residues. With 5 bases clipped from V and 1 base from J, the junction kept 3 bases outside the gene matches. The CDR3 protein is CASSFTGGNTGELFF. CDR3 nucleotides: TGTGCCAGTAGTTTCACAGGGGGGAACACCGGGGAGCTGTTTTTT.

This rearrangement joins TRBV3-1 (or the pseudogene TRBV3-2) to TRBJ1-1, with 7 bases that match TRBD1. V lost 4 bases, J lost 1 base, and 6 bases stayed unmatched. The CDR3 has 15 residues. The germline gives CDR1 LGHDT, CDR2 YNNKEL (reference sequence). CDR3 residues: CASSPLRTGNTEAFF. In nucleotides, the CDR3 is TGTGCCAGCAGCCCCCTCCGGACAGGGAACACTGAAGCTTTCTTT.

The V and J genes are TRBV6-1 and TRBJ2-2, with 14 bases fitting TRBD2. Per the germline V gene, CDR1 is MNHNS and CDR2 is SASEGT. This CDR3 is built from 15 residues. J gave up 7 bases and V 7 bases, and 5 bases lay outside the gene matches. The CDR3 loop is CASTGLAGGGGELFF. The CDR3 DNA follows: TGTGCCAGCACTGGACTAGCGGGGGGTGGCGGGGAGCTGTTTTTT.

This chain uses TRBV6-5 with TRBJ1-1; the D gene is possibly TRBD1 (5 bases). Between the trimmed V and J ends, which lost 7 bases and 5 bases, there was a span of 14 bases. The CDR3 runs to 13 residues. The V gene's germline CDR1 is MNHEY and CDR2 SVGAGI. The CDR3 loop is CASNRGSRTEAFF. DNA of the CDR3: TGTGCCAGCAATCGGGGGAGCCGGACTGAAGCTTTCTTT.

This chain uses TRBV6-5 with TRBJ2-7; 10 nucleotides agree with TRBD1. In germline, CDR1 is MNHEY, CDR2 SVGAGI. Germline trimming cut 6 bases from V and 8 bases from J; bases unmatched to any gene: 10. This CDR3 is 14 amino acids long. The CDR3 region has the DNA TGTGCCAGCAGCCTCCGGGACAGGGGCCTTCAGCAGTACTTC. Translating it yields CASSLRDRGLQQYF.

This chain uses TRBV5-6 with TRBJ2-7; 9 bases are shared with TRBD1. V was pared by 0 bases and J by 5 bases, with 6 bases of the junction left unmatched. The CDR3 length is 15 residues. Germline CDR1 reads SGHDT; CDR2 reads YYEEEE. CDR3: CASSLAGTGSHEQYF. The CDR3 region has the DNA TGTGCCAGCAGCTTGGCGGGGACAGGGTCACACGAGCAGTACTTC.

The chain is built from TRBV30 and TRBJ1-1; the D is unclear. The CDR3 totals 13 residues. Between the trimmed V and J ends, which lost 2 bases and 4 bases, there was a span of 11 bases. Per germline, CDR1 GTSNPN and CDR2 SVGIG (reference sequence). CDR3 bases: TGTGCCTGGAGTACGGGGTCGGCCACTGAAGCTTTCTTT. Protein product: CAWSTGSATEAFF.

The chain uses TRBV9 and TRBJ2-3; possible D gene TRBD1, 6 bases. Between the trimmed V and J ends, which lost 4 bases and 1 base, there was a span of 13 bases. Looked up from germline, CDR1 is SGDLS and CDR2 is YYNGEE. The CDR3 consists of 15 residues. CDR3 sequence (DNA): TGTGCCAGCAGCCCTGGGGACACCGGCACAGATACGCAGTATTTT. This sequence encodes CASSPGDTGTDTQYF.

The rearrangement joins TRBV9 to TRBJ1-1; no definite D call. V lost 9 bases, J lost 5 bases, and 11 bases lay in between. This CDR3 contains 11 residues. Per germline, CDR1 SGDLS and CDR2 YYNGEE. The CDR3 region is CANSSRTEAFF. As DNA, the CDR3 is TGTGCCAACTCTTCTCGAACTGAAGCTTTCTTT.

The CDR3 sequence: CASKRYSGEGTEAFF. CDR3 DNA sequence: TGTGCCAGCAAGAGATACTCTGGGGAGGGCACTGAAGCTTTCTTT. V and J are TRBV4-2 and TRBJ1-1; D is undetermined. Per germline, CDR1 LGHNA and CDR2 YNFKEQ. The CDR3 length is 15 residues. Trimming cost V 7 bases and J 4 bases, with 19 bases left between them.

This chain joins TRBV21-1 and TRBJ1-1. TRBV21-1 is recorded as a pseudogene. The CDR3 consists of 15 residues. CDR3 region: CASSKGGGKRAEAFF. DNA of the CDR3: TGTGCCAGCAGCAAAGGTGGTGGGAAGAGGGCTGAAGCTTTCTTT.

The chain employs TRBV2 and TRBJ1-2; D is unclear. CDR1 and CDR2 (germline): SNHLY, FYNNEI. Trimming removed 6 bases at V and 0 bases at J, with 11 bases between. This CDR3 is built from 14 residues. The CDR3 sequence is CASRYPEANYGYTF. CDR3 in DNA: TGTGCCAGCAGGTACCCAGAAGCTAACTATGGCTACACCTTC.

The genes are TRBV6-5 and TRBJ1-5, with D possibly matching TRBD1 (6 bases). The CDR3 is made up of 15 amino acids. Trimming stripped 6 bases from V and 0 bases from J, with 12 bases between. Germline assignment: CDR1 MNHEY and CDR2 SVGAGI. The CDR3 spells CASSPGHPSNQPQHF. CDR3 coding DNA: TGTGCCAGCAGCCCGGGACACCCTAGCAATCAGCCCCAGCATTTT.

The CDR3 protein is CASSLGQNGYTF. In DNA, the CDR3 is TGCGCCAGCAGCTTGGGGCAGAACGGCTACACCTTC. This chain uses TRBV5-1 with TRBJ1-2; D not certain. Trimming removed 0 bases from V and 8 bases from J, with 8 bases in between. CDR1 is SGHRS, CDR2 YFSETQ, per germline. CDR3 size: 12 residues.

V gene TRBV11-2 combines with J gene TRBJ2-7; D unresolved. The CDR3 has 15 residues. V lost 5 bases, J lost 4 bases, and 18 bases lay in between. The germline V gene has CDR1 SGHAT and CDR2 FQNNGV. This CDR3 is CASSIRNRPLYEQYF. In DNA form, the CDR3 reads TGTGCCAGCAGCATTAGGAACAGACCCCTGTACGAGCAGTACTTC.

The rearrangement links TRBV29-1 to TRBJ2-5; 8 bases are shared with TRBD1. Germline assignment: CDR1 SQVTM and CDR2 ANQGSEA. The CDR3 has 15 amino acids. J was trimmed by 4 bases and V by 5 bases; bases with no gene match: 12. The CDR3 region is CSVPGWTGQGETQYF. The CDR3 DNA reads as TGCAGCGTTCCGGGGTGGACAGGGCAAGGAGAGACCCAGTACTTC.

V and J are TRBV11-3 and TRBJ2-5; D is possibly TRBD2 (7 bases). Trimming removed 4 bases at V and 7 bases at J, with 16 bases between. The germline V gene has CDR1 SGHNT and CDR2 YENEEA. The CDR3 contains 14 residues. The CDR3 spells CASSSTPRGATQYF. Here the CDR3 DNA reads TGTGCCAGCAGCTCGACTCCCCGGGGGGCGACCCAGTACTTC.

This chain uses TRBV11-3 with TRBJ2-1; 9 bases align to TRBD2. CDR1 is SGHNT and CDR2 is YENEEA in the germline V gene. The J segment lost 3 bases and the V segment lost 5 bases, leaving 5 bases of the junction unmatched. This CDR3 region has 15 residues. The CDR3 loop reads CASSPSGGHYNEQFF. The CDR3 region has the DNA TGTGCCAGCAGCCCCAGCGGGGGGCACTACAATGAGCAGTTCTTC.

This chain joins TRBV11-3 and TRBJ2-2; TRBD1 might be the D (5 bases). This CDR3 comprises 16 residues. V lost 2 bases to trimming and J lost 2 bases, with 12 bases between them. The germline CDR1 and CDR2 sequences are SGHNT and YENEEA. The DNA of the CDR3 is TGTGCCAGCAGCTTAATGGGGCAGTATAACACCGGGGAGCTGTTTTTT. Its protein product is CASSLMGQYNTGELFF.